The sequence of this TCR beta chain was determined in a study of T cell responses to AZD1222 COVID-19 vaccine. Across the whole study: Pooling of second doses given at about 4 or about 12 weeks was done. General study results and limits: Across the whole spike, CD4 TCRs peaked at regions 160-218 and 743-854. Increases in Spike-specific TCR breadth and depth were seen after two AZD1222 doses. Nearly half of the spike-specific TCRs reportedly recognize variant regions that carry no mutations.

A remark on this clone: Its target is unknown.

CDR1 LNHNV and CDR2 YYDKDF come from the germline V gene (reference sequence). The V end lost 6 bases, the J end lost 0 bases, and 3 bases lay between the germline ends. CDR3 size: 12 residues. Only in-frame clones appear in the TCRdb table, and some are missing; sequencing was by immunoSEQ multiplex PCR. Among around 120,000 clones listed, 92% were seen once. Sequencing used peripheral blood, obtained on day 0 of AZD1222 vaccination. The V call is TRBV15, the J call TRBJ1-5, with no clear D. The source is an adult in good health. For the CDR3, the DNA is TGTGCCACCAGGCTTAGCAATCAGCCCCAGCATTTT. Its protein is CATRLSNQPQHF.